This T cell receptor (beta chain) is from a study of blood T cell repertoires in COVID-19. The wider study: Sample material is recorded as cDNA or gDNA derived from T cells, B-cell-depleted T cells, or PBMCs.

TCRdb's copy holds only in-frame clones and misses some; the assay was immunoSEQ multiplex PCR. The sample has 140,000 to 150,000 clones, around 86% seen once. The TCR sequence derives from a man aged 80 or over with acute or convalescent COVID-19. The sequenced material came from peripheral blood.

Here the CDR3 DNA reads TGTGCCAGTAGTATCGGGCAGGGGGTGAGCGGCTACACCTTC. This gives the protein CASSIGQGVSGYTF. This chain connects TRBV19 to TRBJ1-2; 7 nucleotides match TRBD1. The CDR3 spans 14 residues. J gave up 8 bases and V 3 bases, and 9 bases lay outside the gene matches. The germline V gene has CDR1 LNHDA and CDR2 SQIVND (reference sequence).